This TCR beta chain was captured in a study of shared clonotypes between healthy human individuals. Study-wide context: The study used three CD4 naive, three CD4 memory, two CD8 naive and one CD8 memory plate per donor. Study-level results: Read depth was anticipated to influence clonotype sharing among donors. Of the naive CD4 clonotypes, around 4.7% were shared across four donors.

In regard to this clone: The antigen remains unidentified.

Replicate PCRs from sorted subsets contained about 200 ng DNA, which is some 32,000 T cell genomes. Profiled with immunoSEQ multiplex PCR; TCRdb holds only in-frame clones, not every one. Of 550,000 to 750,000 clones in the sample, under 95% were seen once. This CDR3 spans 15 amino acids. From germline, CDR1 is SGDLS and CDR2 YYNGEE. Trimming took 3 bases from V and 10 from J, leaving 20 bases between them. Naive CD8 cells, CD45RO-negative and positively selected for CCR7, excluded terminally differentiated effector memory CD45RA+ cells. The receptor was isolated from a man in his thirties or forties in good health. Sequenced input: naive CD8+ T cells sorted from blood. V and J are TRBV9 and TRBJ2-1, with D possibly being TRBD1 or TRBD2 (5 bases each). CDR3 in amino acids: CASSAPGTPGWEQFF. The DNA of the CDR3 is TGTGCCAGCAGCGCCCCTGGGACCCCGGGTTGGGAGCAGTTCTTC.